A selection of T cell receptor beta chains follows, all from one sample in a study of control samples from healthy donors and cancer patients. The assay was immunoSEQ multiplex PCR, and TCRdb's table has in-frame clones only and misses some. The data show around 100,000 clones, with about 89% seen just once and approximately 19% held by the top ten. Sequenced input: PBMCs. The source is a man aged 55 to 70 with lung cancer. The CDR3 runs from the conserved cysteine through the conserved F or W. Fields, in order: D gene, V gene, J gene, clone size, CDR3 DNA, CDR3 protein. A D gene is named only where the DNA matches it firmly. Rows give clone size only sometimes, using once, few, many, or a class for an expanded clone.

>TRBD1|TRBV6-5|TRBJ1-2|.
TGTGCCAGCAGATACCCCGGACAGGGCAACTATGGCTACACCTTC
CASRYPGQGNYGYTF
>.|TRBV5-1|TRBJ2-3|few
TGCGCCAGCAGCCAACCGACAGGCCCCACAGATACGCAGTATTTT
CASSQPTGPTDTQYF
>.|TRBV7-9|TRBJ2-1|once
TGTGCCAGCAGCCCCCGACCCAATGAGCAGTTCTTC
CASSPRPNEQFF
>.|TRBV5-1|TRBJ2-1|.
TGCGCCAGCAGCTTGGCCCTCAACAATGAGCAGTTCTTC
CASSLALNNEQFF
>TRBD1|TRBV11-3|TRBJ1-4|once
TGTGCCAGCAGCTCCGGACAGGGAGGAGAAAAACTGTTTTTT
CASSSGQGGEKLFF
>.|TRBV6-1|TRBJ1-6|.
TGTGCCAGCAGTGAAGAGGGAGGTTACTCCTATAATTCACCCCTCCACTTT
CASSEEGGYSYNSPLHF
>TRBD2|TRBV7-2|TRBJ2-7|.
TGTGCCAGCAGCGACCAGGGACTAGGGGCCTACGAGCAGTACTTC
CASSDQGLGAYEQYF
>.|TRBV7-9|TRBJ2-4|once
TGTGCCAGCAGCCCGATCGGGGAGAGTCCAGTCTTC
CASSPIGESPVF
>.|TRBV12-3/TRBV12-4|TRBJ2-5|.
TGTGCCAGCAGTTTTGCTAACCAAGAGACCCAGTACTTC
CASSFANQETQYF
>.|TRBV19|TRBJ2-3|.
TGTGCCAGTAGTAGCTCCGGGCCAGGCGGCACAGATACGCAGTATTTT
CASSSSGPGGTDTQYF
>TRBD1|TRBV4-2|TRBJ1-5|.
TGTGCCAGCAGCCGACGGGACAGAGATAGCAATCAGCCCCAGCATTTT
CASSRRDRDSNQPQHF
>.|TRBV5-4|TRBJ2-3|.
TGTGCCAGCAGCTTAGGTCAGTCCACAGATACGCAGTATTTT
CASSLGQSTDTQYF
>.|TRBV2|TRBJ1-2|.
TGTGCCAGCACTCCCGGGGGCAGTCAGGGCTATGGCTACACCTTC
CASTPGGSQGYGYTF
>TRBD1|TRBV7-8|TRBJ1-2|.
TGTGCCAGCAGCTCGGGACAGGGGAACTATGGCTACACCTTC
CASSSGQGNYGYTF
>TRBD2|TRBV5-6|TRBJ2-3|.
TGTGCCAGCAGCTCCAGCGGGGCCAGGGCCCCAAGCACAGATACGCAGTATTTT
CASSSSGARAPSTDTQYF
>TRBD2|TRBV10-1|TRBJ2-3|once
TGCGCCAGCAGTGATTCGCGGGGGGTTTCAGATACGCAGTATTTT
CASSDSRGVSDTQYF
>TRBD2|TRBV7-9|TRBJ2-3|.
TGTGCCAGCAGCTTACAAGCGGGGGGGAGCACAGATACGCAGTATTTT
CASSLQAGGSTDTQYF
>.|TRBV12-5|TRBJ2-6|.
TGTGCTAGTGGTTTGACCCCGGACGGGAGCTCTGGGGCCAACGTCCTGACTTTC
CASGLTPDGSSGANVLTF
>TRBD1|TRBV6-5|TRBJ2-1|.
TGTGCCAGCCAGGGGACAGGGGCCAGGGGTGAGCAGTTCTTC
CASQGTGARGEQFF
>.|TRBV6-5|TRBJ1-2|.
TGTGCCAGCAGCCTCGAGAACTATGGCTACACCTTC
CASSLENYGYTF
>TRBD1|TRBV6-6|TRBJ2-5|.
TGTGCCAGCAGCCCTGGGGCAGGGGGTAAGGAGACCCAGTACTTC
CASSPGAGGKETQYF
>TRBD1|TRBV27|TRBJ1-2|once
TGTGCCAGCAGTTTATATCCCCCGGGACAGGGCTATGGCTACACCTTC
CASSLYPPGQGYGYTF
>.|TRBV5-6|TRBJ1-1|few
TGTGCCAGCAGCCTGGACGCTGAAGCTTTCTTT
CASSLDAEAFF
>.|TRBV7-3|TRBJ2-6|.
TGTGCCAGCAGCTTAACGGCAGGGGAGAAAACTGGGGCCAACGTCCTGACTTTC
CASSLTAGEKTGANVLTF
>.|TRBV5-6|TRBJ2-5|.
TGTGCCAGCACAGAGTCTCGGACAGACCAAGAGACCCAGTACTTC
CASTESRTDQETQYF
>TRBD2|TRBV7-9|TRBJ2-3|.
TGTGCCAGCAGCCATAGCGGGGGGGAGGCAGATACGCAGTATTTT
CASSHSGGEADTQYF
>.|TRBV15|TRBJ2-4|.
TGTGCCACCAGCAGAGATAGGAGTGACAAAAACATTCAGTACTTC
CATSRDRSDKNIQYF
>.|TRBV27|TRBJ1-1|.
TGTGCCAGCAGTTTATCGAGCAGGGTGGTCACTGAAGCTTTCTTT
CASSLSSRVVTEAFF
>.|TRBV20-1|TRBJ2-7|.
TGCAGTGCTAGTAAACCCAGCGGAACCTACGAGCAGTACTTC
CSASKPSGTYEQYF
>.|TRBV12-3/TRBV12-4|TRBJ1-5|.
TGTGCCAGCAGTTTAAAAGGGCAGCCCCAGCATTTT
CASSLKGQPQHF
>.|TRBV4-1|TRBJ1-4|.
TGCGCCAGCAGCCAAGATACCCAAGACCTTAATGAAAAACTGTTTTTT
CASSQDTQDLNEKLFF
>.|TRBV5-1|TRBJ2-5|.
TGCGCCAGCAGCTTTAATATGGGGGAGACCCAGTACTTC
CASSFNMGETQYF
>.|TRBV6-5|TRBJ2-3|once
TGTGCCAGCACCCGGAGCACAGATACGCAGTATTTT
CASTRSTDTQYF
>.|TRBV4-2|TRBJ2-2|.
TGTGCCAGCAGCCAGAGTCCGGGACAGAACACCGGGGAGCTGTTTTTT
CASSQSPGQNTGELFF
>TRBD2|TRBV5-1|TRBJ2-3|.
TGCGCCAGCAGCCTCCCAAGCGGGGGAGGAGATACGCAGTATTTT
CASSLPSGGGDTQYF
>.|TRBV6-5|TRBJ1-5|.
TGTGCCAGCAGTCCAGGGGCCCTCAATCAGCCCCAGCATTTT
CASSPGALNQPQHF
>TRBD1|TRBV29-1|TRBJ2-4|.
TGCAGCGCGGCCCCAGGACAGGGACGAGCCAAAAACATTCAGTACTTC
CSAAPGQGRAKNIQYF
>.|TRBV30|TRBJ1-3|.
TGTGCCTGGAGTTCAGGGCCTGGAAACACCATATATTTT
CAWSSGPGNTIYF
>.|TRBV5-1|TRBJ2-1|.
TGCGCCAGCGGAATGGCGGGCCACGATGAGCAGTTCTTC
CASGMAGHDEQFF
>.|TRBV30|TRBJ2-5|once
TGTGCCTGGAGTGGGGCAGGTCTTTGGACCCAGTACTTC
CAWSGAGLWTQYF
>TRBD2|TRBV5-1|TRBJ2-3|once
TGCGCCAGCAGCTTGGTCGGGACTAGCGGGGGCGCGTCAGATACGCAGTATTTT
CASSLVGTSGGASDTQYF
>TRBD1|TRBV30|TRBJ1-5|once
TGTGCCTGGAGTCCCAGGGGGAATCAGCCCCAGCATTTT
CAWSPRGNQPQHF
>.|TRBV7-2|TRBJ1-1|.
TGTGCCAGCAGCTTGGGTTCCAGTATGAACACTGAAGCTTTCTTT
CASSLGSSMNTEAFF
>.|TRBV19|TRBJ1-5|.
TGTGCCAGTAGCTCACAGGTTAGCAATCAGCCCCAGCATTTT
CASSSQVSNQPQHF
>.|TRBV4-1|TRBJ1-1|.
TGCGCCAGCAGCCCTAAAGATTTCCCCGGGGGGAACACTGAAGCTTTCTTT
CASSPKDFPGGNTEAFF
>.|TRBV5-1|TRBJ2-5|.
TGCGCCAGCAGCCCCACAGTCCAAGAGACCCAGTACTTC
CASSPTVQETQYF
>.|TRBV6-6|TRBJ2-4|once
TGTGCCAGCAGTTCCCCGGGTAGCGCAAAGGACATTCAGTACTTC
CASSSPGSAKDIQYF
>TRBD2|TRBV7-2|TRBJ2-3|once
TGTGCCAGCAGCTCGGAGCGGGGAGATACGCAGTATTTT
CASSSERGDTQYF
>TRBD1|TRBV7-9|TRBJ2-2|.
TGTGCCAGCAGCCATCCGGCGGGACAGGGGTGGACCGGGGAGCTGTTTTTT
CASSHPAGQGWTGELFF
>TRBD1|TRBV27|TRBJ1-1|few
TGTGCCAGCAGTTTCCAGGGGGATTTTGAAGCTTTCTTT
CASSFQGDFEAFF
>.|TRBV5-1|TRBJ2-3|.
TGCGCCAGCCCGGCCGGACAGAGCACAGATACGCAGTATTTT
CASPAGQSTDTQYF